The subject of this entry is one TCR beta chain. Its antigen is as yet unknown. 5'RACE primed from the constant segment yielded TCR alpha and TCR beta cDNA libraries bearing sample barcodes and UMIs. A single record per CDR3 protein comes from TCRdb applying MiXCR to the 5' RACE reads. The data show 400,000 to 500,000 distinct CDR3 sequences, around 20% seen once. This entry belongs to a study of T-cell memory formation after mild COVID-19. Regarding the study as a whole: Clones contracting across day 15 to 85 had a balanced CD4/CD8 profile; later expanding clones leaned CD4+. Of the contracting clones, CD4+ ones lay mainly in CM and EM, and CD8+ ones in EMRA. Some clones that responded were present in memory (sampled pre-infection), which suggests cross-reactive memory joined.

Per the germline V gene, CDR1 is DFQATT and CDR2 is SNEGSKA (reference sequence). With V trimmed by 0 bases and J by 10 bases, 5 bases remained unmatched. The CDR3 totals 13 residues. This TCR was sampled from an adult woman who had mild COVID-19 (a few samples of this study predate the infection). Cell type and time point are not known. What was sequenced was PBMCs or a T cell subset sorted from them (not recorded which). The V call is TRBV20-1, the J call TRBJ2-3; TRBD2 aligns across 9 bases. DNA for the CDR3: TGCAGTGCTAGAGATTTGTGGACTAGCGCGCAGTATTTT. Amino acid sequence: CSARDLWTSAQYF.